This TCR beta chain was recorded in a study of T cell changes during pregnancy in multiple sclerosis. The trim removed 4 bases at V and 4 bases at J, leaving 6 bases unmatched. Germline assignment: CDR1 SGHAT and CDR2 FQNNGV. This CDR3 has 15 amino acids. Assay used: immunoSEQ multiplex PCR; TCRdb lists only in-frame clones, some missing. Found here are some 76,000 clones, 92% of them singletons; the top ten hold 0.29%. This TCR was sampled from a female donor with multiple sclerosis, enrolled in a pregnancy study. This chain uses TRBV11-2 with TRBJ1-3; TRBD1 matches 8 bases. Sequencing was performed on CD4+ T cells from peripheral blood mononuclear cells, taken after pregnancy. In nucleotides, the CDR3 is TGTGCCAGCAGCTCAGGGGGCGCTAACGGAAACACCATATATTTT. Its protein is CASSSGGANGNTIYF.